This is a list of T cell receptor beta chains from one sample in a study of human T cells and chemical hapten exposure. TCRdb re-derived calls from the RACE reads in MiXCR, one entry per CDR3 protein. This table has more than 65,000 distinct CDR3 sequences, over 6% appearing once. Sequenced material: whole blood, taken in connection with sensitization to the hapten diphenylcyclopropenone (DPC). The source is a woman aged 30 to 39 with alopecia areata. Some clones in this sample may be carry-over from other donors' samples. The CDR3 runs from the conserved cysteine through the conserved F or W. The D gene is left open where the match is weak. Clone size is not always given. Where it is, it says once, few, many or a class for expanded clones.

D gene	V gene	J gene	clone size	CDR3 DNA	CDR3 protein
-	TRBV3-1	TRBJ2-3	-	TGTGCCAGCAGCCAACGCGGGACAGCACTCACAGATACGCAGTATTTT	CASSQRGTALTDTQYF
TRBD1	TRBV6-1	TRBJ1-2	few	TGTGCCAGTGATTCGGACAGGGGCTATGGCTACACCTTC	CASDSDRGYGYTF
-	TRBV6-1	TRBJ2-7	many	TGTGCCAGCAGTGATGGGTTTCGGGGATACGAGCAGTACTTC	CASSDGFRGYEQYF
TRBD2	TRBV4-2	TRBJ2-3	many	TGTGCCAGCAGCCCCTTCCCCGGGGGGGGAAGCACAGATACGCAGTATTTT	CASSPFPGGGSTDTQYF
-	TRBV7-9	TRBJ2-7	-	TGTGCCAGCAGCCACACCCGGGACTCGACCTACGAGCAGTACTTC	CASSHTRDSTYEQYF
-	TRBV5-1	TRBJ2-5	many	TGCGCCAGCAGCTTGGCCGGGAACCTCCGAGAGACCCAGTACTTC	CASSLAGNLRETQYF
-	TRBV7-2	TRBJ2-3	few	TGTGCCAGCAGCTTGATGGCGAGCACAGATACGCAGTATTTT	CASSLMASTDTQYF
-	TRBV29-1	TRBJ1-1	many	TGCAGCGTTACACTGATGAACACTGAAGCTTTCTTT	CSVTLMNTEAFF
-	TRBV29-1	TRBJ2-3	many	TGCAGCGTTGAAGAAGTACAGGGTCCTGGAGTAATGGCAGATACGCAGTATTTT	CSVEEVQGPGVMADTQYF
-	TRBV7-7	TRBJ2-3	many	TGTGCTAGCAGCTTATTCGAGTGGACAGATACGCAGTATTTT	CASSLFEWTDTQYF
-	TRBV6-1	TRBJ1-2	many	TGTGCCAGCACCTCCGGTAACAACTATGGCTACACCTTC	CASTSGNNYGYTF
TRBD1	TRBV9	TRBJ1-3	many	TGTGCCAGCAGCGCGGACAGGGGGCTAGGAAACACCATATATTTT	CASSADRGLGNTIYF
-	TRBV6-5	TRBJ2-3	-	TGTGCCAGCAGTTACTGGGCGGGGGCCCCCACAGATACGCAGTATTTT	CASSYWAGAPTDTQYF
TRBD1	TRBV20-1	TRBJ1-1	few	TGCAGTGCTAGAGACAACAGGGGGTTGGCTGAAGCTTTCTTT	CSARDNRGLAEAFF
-	TRBV14	TRBJ2-7	many	TGTGCCAGCAGCCAAGCTGGGTCCTACGAGCAGTACTTC	CASSQAGSYEQYF
-	TRBV14	TRBJ2-1	few	TGTGCCAGCAGCTGCAGCAATTACAATGAGCAGTTCTTC	CASSCSNYNEQFF
-	TRBV7-9	TRBJ2-7	few	TGTGCCAGCAGCTTAGAGAGGGAGCAGTACTTC	CASSLEREQYF
-	TRBV20-1	TRBJ1-5	many	TGCAGTGCTAGGGGGCAGGTCAATCAGCCCCAGCATTTT	CSARGQVNQPQHF
-	TRBV2	TRBJ1-5	few	TGTGCCAGCAGTGACAGGGTTACTCAGCCCCAGCATTTT	CASSDRVTQPQHF
-	TRBV2	TRBJ2-3	many	TGTGCCAGCAGTGAAGTCGCCAAAAGCACAGATACGCAGTATTTT	CASSEVAKSTDTQYF
-	TRBV4-1	TRBJ1-1	many	TGCGCCAGCAGCCAGACAGAGCTAGGCACTGAAGCTTTCTTT	CASSQTELGTEAFF
-	TRBV9	TRBJ1-5	many	TGTGCCAGCAGCGTAGGGGGTAGCAATCAGCCCCAGCATTTT	CASSVGGSNQPQHF
-	TRBV5-1	TRBJ1-1	many	TGCGCCAGCACCACGGGGGCGACCACTGAAGCTTTCTTT	CASTTGATTEAFF
-	TRBV30	TRBJ1-1	many	TGTGCCTGGAAGAGGGGGAACACTGAAGCTTTCTTT	CAWKRGNTEAFF
-	TRBV20-1	TRBJ1-4	many	TGCAGTGCTAGAGATATTGAAGGGGCTAATGAAAAACTGTTTTTT	CSARDIEGANEKLFF
TRBD1	TRBV29-1	TRBJ2-4	many	TGCAGCGTCACTGACAGGGGAGACAAAAACATTCAGTACTTC	CSVTDRGDKNIQYF
-	TRBV7-2	TRBJ2-7	many	TGTGCCAGCAGCTACCCGGGGGCTCTCTACGAGCAGTACTTC	CASSYPGALYEQYF
-	TRBV10-3	TRBJ1-1	many	TGTGCCATCAGCGGAATTCGAGGGGCGACTGAAGCTTTCTTT	CAISGIRGATEAFF
-	TRBV2	TRBJ1-1	-	TGTGCCAGCAGTGCTGGGACGGCGAACACTGAAGCTTTCTTT	CASSAGTANTEAFF
-	TRBV20-1	TRBJ2-7	few	TGCAGTGCTAGAGATCACGTTACCTACGAGCAGTACTTC	CSARDHVTYEQYF
-	TRBV6-1	TRBJ1-2	many	TGTGCCAGCAGTGAATCTGGACAGTATGGCTACACCTTC	CASSESGQYGYTF
-	TRBV12-3/TRBV12-4	TRBJ2-5	many	TGTGCCAGCAGTACGACTCCCGATTACCAAGAGACCCAGTACTTC	CASSTTPDYQETQYF